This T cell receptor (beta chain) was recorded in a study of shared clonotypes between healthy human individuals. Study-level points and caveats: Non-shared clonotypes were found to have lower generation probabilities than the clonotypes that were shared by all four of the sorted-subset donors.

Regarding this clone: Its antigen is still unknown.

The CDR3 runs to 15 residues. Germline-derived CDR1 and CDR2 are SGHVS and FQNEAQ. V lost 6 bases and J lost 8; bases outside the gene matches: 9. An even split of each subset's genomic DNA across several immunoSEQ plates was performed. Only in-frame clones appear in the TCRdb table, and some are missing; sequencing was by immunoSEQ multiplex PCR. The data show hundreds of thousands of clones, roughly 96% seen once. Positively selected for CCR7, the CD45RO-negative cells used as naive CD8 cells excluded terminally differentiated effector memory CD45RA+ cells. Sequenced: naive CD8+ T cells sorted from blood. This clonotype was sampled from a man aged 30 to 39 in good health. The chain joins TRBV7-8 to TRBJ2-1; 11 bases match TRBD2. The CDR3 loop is CASRNSGRALDEQFF. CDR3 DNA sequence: TGTGCCAGCAGGAATAGCGGGAGGGCCCTCGATGAGCAGTTCTTC.